This T cell receptor beta chain was identified in a study of cytomegalovirus exposure and HLA in healthy donors. Study-wide results and caveats: Analysis was carried out at a later point, and it linked a missense DCLRE1C variant to TCR beta V- and J-gene trimming.

Donors likely had unrecorded immune exposures despite being nominally healthy when sampled. This clone was seen a handful of times. Its target is unknown. The primer mix had 60 Vbeta and 13 Jbeta primers. Generated by immunoSEQ multiplex PCR, the TCRdb table keeps only in-frame clones and is missing some. The sample holds fewer than 100,000 clones, about 7.6% seen once. Losses at the gene ends were 4 bases for V and 5 bases for J; bases not matched to a gene: 15. The CDR3 loop spans 18 amino acids. Germline V gene sequence: CDR1 MGHRA, CDR2 YSYEKL. V is TRBV4-1 and J is TRBJ2-3, with 10 positions matching TRBD1. This receptor was obtained from a man between 45 and 60 years old in good health and CMV-seronegative. Sequenced: PBMCs. The CDR3 DNA follows: TGCGCCAGCAGCCCGCGCTCATCCGGGACAGGGGAGGGAGATACGCAGTATTTT. Its protein is CASSPRSSGTGEGDTQYF.